The next 9 T cell receptor beta chains were all read from a single sample in a study of shared clonotypes between healthy human individuals. Here immunoSEQ multiplex PCR was the method, and the copy in TCRdb shows in-frame clones only, minus some. The sample has roughly 680,000 clones; around 77% are singletons. Sample: memory CD4+ T cells sorted from blood. Subset meaning: CD45RA-negative fraction. These receptors all come from a woman aged 30 to 39 in good health.

This clone was detected once. This sequence joins TRBV19 and TRBJ2-5, with D perhaps assigned TRBD1 or TRBD2 (5 bases each). V was clipped by 6 bases and J by 1 base, with 15 bases between them. Germline lookup yields CDR1 LNHDA and CDR2 SQIVND (reference sequence). CDR3 length equals 15 residues. CDR3 amino acids: CASSSGRYSQETQYF. The CDR3 bases are TGTGCCAGTAGCTCGGGACGATATAGCCAAGAGACCCAGTACTTC.

This clone was counted once. The J gene is TRBJ2-1, the V gene TRBV19; 11 bases agree with TRBD1. The CDR3 is 15 residues long. Germline CDR1 reads LNHDA; CDR2 reads SQIVND (reference sequence). V shed 9 bases and J 6 bases; nucleotides not matched to a gene: 10. CDR3 loop: CASRDRGTPFNEQFF. DNA for the CDR3: TGTGCCAGCCGGGACAGGGGGACTCCCTTCAATGAGCAGTTCTTC.

As to this clone: Other DNA variants within this sample encode the same CDR3. The chain is built from TRBV11-2 and TRBJ2-1; 8 bases align to TRBD1. In germline, CDR1 is SGHAT, CDR2 FQNNGV. The length of the CDR3 is 14 residues. J lost 3 bases, V lost 7 bases, and 5 bases had no gene match. The CDR3 bases are TGTGCCAGCACCCCAGGACAGGGCTACAATGAGCAGTTCTTC. Its protein product is CASTPGQGYNEQFF. Looking up the rest from reference TRBV11-2 and TRBJ2-1 gives the full variable domain: EAGVAQSPRYKIIEKRQSVAFWCNPISGHATLYWYQQILGQGPKLLIQFQNNGVVDDSQLPKDRFSAERLKGVDSTLKIQPAKLEDSAVYLCASTPGQGYNEQFFGPGTRLTVL.

This clone was detected a few times. The genes are TRBV4-1 and TRBJ2-7; 8 nucleotides agree with TRBD1. V was pared by 4 bases and J by 6 bases, with 5 bases of the junction left unmatched. The length of the CDR3 is 13 residues. Germline CDR1 MGHRA, CDR2 YSYEKL. Here the CDR3 reads CASSRNRGTEQYF. CDR3 bases: TGCGCCAGCAGCCGAAACAGGGGGACCGAGCAGTACTTC.

The rearrangement links TRBV11-2 to TRBJ2-3; TRBD2 matches at 14 bases. Trimming removed 3 bases from V and 1 base from J; junction bases left unmatched: 9. Germline CDR1 is SGHAT and CDR2 is FQNNGV. There are 19 residues in the CDR3. CDR3 in DNA: TGTGCCAGCAGCTTGGGACTAGCGGGAGTGGTTCGTGGCACAGATACGCAGTATTTT. Its protein product is CASSLGLAGVVRGTDTQYF.

The chain uses TRBV30 and TRBJ2-7; D gene unclear. The V and J ends lost 4 bases and 0 bases respectively, with 10 bases between them. The germline V gene encodes CDR1 GTSNPN and CDR2 SVGIG (reference sequence). The CDR3 has 13 amino acids. The CDR3 loop is CAWTGRSSYEQYF. DNA for the CDR3: TGTGCCTGGACTGGCAGGTCCTCCTACGAGCAGTACTTC.

The chain combines TRBV5-4 with TRBJ2-7, with 7 nucleotides matching TRBD2. Trimming removed 4 bases from V and 0 bases from J; junction bases left unmatched: 7. Germline-derived CDR1 and CDR2 are SGHNT and YYREEE (reference sequence). This CDR3 is 15 amino acids long. CDR3 protein: CASSGGLLLSYEQYF. CDR3 in DNA: TGTGCCAGCAGCGGGGGACTACTCCTCTCCTACGAGCAGTACTTC.

This chain uses TRBV6-1 with TRBJ2-1; perhaps D is TRBD1 or TRBD2 (5 bases each). CDR3 size: 15 residues. V was trimmed by 5 bases and J by 1 base, leaving 12 bases between them. Per the germline V gene, CDR1 is MNHNS and CDR2 is SASEGT. CDR3 sequence: CASSMSGQSYNEQFF. The CDR3 bases are TGTGCCAGCAGTATGTCGGGGCAATCCTACAATGAGCAGTTCTTC.

The chain's CDR3 is CASSLAGAKETQYF. CDR3 nucleotides: TGTGCCAGCAGTTTGGCAGGGGCTAAGGAGACCCAGTACTTC. This rearrangement joins TRBV27 to TRBJ2-5, with a tentative D call TRBD1 (6 bases). Germline values: CDR1 MNHEY, CDR2 SMNVEV (reference sequence). Trimming shortened V by 3 bases and J by 5 bases, and 13 bases separated the two germline ends. The CDR3 spans 14 residues.